This T cell receptor (beta chain) was documented in a study of T-cell memory formation after mild COVID-19. Study-wide results and caveats: The appearance of some responding clones in pre-infection memory suggested that cross-reactive memory joined. CD4+ contracting clones lay mainly in CM and EM, CD8+ ones in EMRA. While clones contracting from day 15 to 85 were balanced between CD4 and CD8, later expanders leaned CD4+.

About this clonotype: Its cognate antigen is unknown.

CDR1 and CDR2 from the germline V gene are SEHNR and FQNEAQ (reference sequence). The CDR3 covers 16 residues. Between the trimmed V and J ends, which lost 4 bases and 0 bases, there was a span of 12 bases. TCRalpha and TCRbeta libraries used 5'RACE with constant-segment primers and UMIs. TCRdb reprocessed the 5' RACE reads with MiXCR, giving one entry per CDR3 protein. The table includes over 300,000 distinct CDR3 sequences, around a fifth detected once. The TCR was taken from a man younger than 30 who had mild COVID-19 (a few samples of this study predate the infection). Cell type and time point are not known. The chain has TRBV7-9 and TRBJ2-2; unclear D gene. The sequenced sample consisted of PBMCs or a T cell subset sorted from them (not recorded which). The CDR3 nucleotides are TGTGCCAGCAGCTCCTTGACAAATGCGAACACCGGGGAGCTGTTTTTT. This encodes CASSSLTNANTGELFF.